The rows below give T cell receptor beta chains drawn from one sample of a study of a mutant IDH1 vaccine in newly diagnosed glioma. Sequenced by immunoSEQ multiplex PCR; TCRdb stores in-frame clones only, minus some. The sample has some 61,000 clones, just over 85% seen once. The sample here was PBMCs, taken from a glioma patient treated with radiotherapy, temozolomide or both. The receptors derive from a man aged 25 to 40 with glioma. CDR3s include the opening cysteine and the closing phenylalanine or tryptophan. The D gene is left open where the match is weak. Clone sizes are given selectively: once, few, many, or a class where the clone is expanded.

J gene,D gene,V gene,clone size,CDR3 protein,CDR3 DNA
TRBJ2-7,NA,TRBV15,NA,CATSRAGTAGDEQYF,TGTGCCACCAGCAGAGCCGGGACGGCCGGAGACGAGCAGTACTTC
TRBJ1-2,NA,TRBV11-2,NA,CASSPRPDRAYGYTF,TGTGCCAGCAGCCCCCGACCGGACAGAGCCTATGGCTACACCTTC
TRBJ1-1,TRBD1,TRBV9,NA,CASSITPGTGAGEAFF,TGTGCCAGCAGCATTACTCCCGGGACAGGGGCGGGTGAAGCTTTCTTT
TRBJ2-3,TRBD2,TRBV9,NA,CASSARTSGSTDTQYF,TGTGCCAGCAGCGCGCGGACTAGCGGGAGCACAGATACGCAGTATTTT
TRBJ1-2,NA,TRBV4-1,NA,CASSQDYADRIYGYTF,TGCGCCAGCAGCCAAGATTATGCAGATAGAATCTATGGCTACACCTTC
TRBJ1-6,NA,TRBV10-3,NA,CATKQDPSPLHF,TGTGCCACCAAACAGGATCCTTCACCCCTCCACTTT
TRBJ2-7,NA,TRBV30,NA,CAWSGGGPYEQYF,TGTGCCTGGAGTGGTGGGGGGCCTTACGAGCAGTACTTC
TRBJ2-5,NA,TRBV6-5,NA,CASSRTAYQETQYF,TGTGCCAGCAGTAGGACGGCGTACCAAGAGACCCAGTACTTC
TRBJ2-1,TRBD2,TRBV29-1,NA,CSVYQVFGTSGGLDNEQFF,TGCAGCGTTTATCAAGTTTTCGGGACTAGCGGGGGCCTAGACAATGAGCAGTTCTTC
TRBJ1-2,NA,TRBV6-5,NA,CASRGPTSGYTF,TGTGCCAGCAGGGGGCCTACTTCAGGCTACACCTTC
TRBJ1-6,NA,TRBV7-9,NA,CASSTDKGGLNSPLHF,TGTGCCAGCAGCACCGACAAGGGGGGACTGAATTCACCCCTCCACTTT
TRBJ1-4,NA,TRBV10-2,few,CASSDVPQREKLFF,TGCGCCAGCAGTGATGTCCCACAGAGGGAAAAACTGTTTTTT
TRBJ1-2,TRBD1,TRBV2,NA,CASSTTGANNYGYTF,TGTGCCAGCAGTACGACAGGGGCAAATAACTATGGCTACACCTTC
TRBJ2-3,NA,TRBV18,NA,CASSQRTDTQYF,TGTGCCAGCTCACAGAGGACAGATACGCAGTATTTT
TRBJ1-6,TRBD1,TRBV30,few,CAWSVGGKYNSPLHF,TGTGCCTGGAGTGTAGGGGGCAAGTATAATTCACCCCTCCACTTT
TRBJ2-6,NA,TRBV5-1,once,CASSSGGGRSSGANVLTF,TGCGCCAGCAGCTCCGGTGGGGGAAGGAGCTCTGGGGCCAACGTCCTGACTTTC
TRBJ2-7,TRBD2,TRBV6-1,NA,CASSSGGSSYEQYF,TGTGCCAGCAGCAGCGGGGGGAGCTCCTACGAGCAGTACTTC
TRBJ1-2,NA,TRBV28,NA,CASKGVGYTF,TGTGCCAGCAAAGGGGTTGGCTACACCTTC
TRBJ1-5,NA,TRBV7-9,NA,CASSLETEGGNQPQHF,TGTGCCAGCAGCTTAGAGACGGAGGGTGGCAATCAGCCCCAGCATTTT
TRBJ2-6,NA,TRBV19,NA,CASSLRNSGANVLTF,TGTGCCAGTAGTCTAAGAAACTCTGGGGCCAACGTCCTGACTTTC
TRBJ2-2,TRBD2,TRBV27,NA,CASRLTSGKTGELFF,TGTGCCAGCAGGTTGACTAGCGGGAAGACCGGGGAGCTGTTTTTT
TRBJ1-1,NA,TRBV5-6,few,CASSDYRADTEAFF,TGTGCCAGCAGCGACTACAGGGCAGATACTGAAGCTTTCTTT
TRBJ1-5,NA,TRBV19,few,CASLTSGRNQPQHF,TGTGCCAGTTTGACCTCCGGTAGGAATCAGCCCCAGCATTTT
TRBJ2-5,TRBD1,TRBV5-1,NA,CASSPRTGAGETQYF,TGCGCCAGCAGCCCTAGAACAGGGGCAGGAGAGACCCAGTACTTC
TRBJ2-5,TRBD1,TRBV28,NA,CASSPQRDSPFYGETQYF,TGTGCCAGCAGTCCCCAAAGGGACAGCCCTTTCTACGGGGAGACCCAGTACTTC
TRBJ2-1,NA,TRBV19,once,CASYDHNEQFF,TGTGCCAGCTATGATCACAATGAGCAGTTCTTC
TRBJ1-1,NA,TRBV28,once,CASIRDRGLLNTEAFF,TGTGCCAGCATCCGTGACAGAGGCCTCTTGAACACTGAAGCTTTCTTT
TRBJ2-1,TRBD2,TRBV5-1,NA,CASSGETSGWIYNEQFF,TGCGCCAGCAGCGGGGAGACTAGCGGGTGGATCTACAATGAGCAGTTCTTC
TRBJ2-2,TRBD1,TRBV6-1,NA,CASSETGTVNTGELFF,TGTGCCAGCAGTGAAACCGGGACAGTGAACACCGGGGAGCTGTTTTTT
TRBJ1-2,NA,TRBV5-1,NA,CASSPSDSYGYTF,TGCGCCAGCAGCCCCTCGGACAGCTATGGCTACACCTTC
TRBJ2-7,NA,TRBV29-1,NA,CSVEERPGGSYEQYF,TGCAGCGTTGAAGAACGCCCTGGGGGGTCCTACGAGCAGTACTTC
TRBJ1-5,NA,TRBV30,few,CAWSRSGNQPQHF,TGTGCCTGGAGCCGCAGTGGGAATCAGCCCCAGCATTTT
TRBJ2-1,NA,TRBV5-6,NA,CASSFDLSYNEQFF,TGTGCCAGCAGCTTTGATTTGTCCTACAATGAGCAGTTCTTC
TRBJ1-4,NA,TRBV18,NA,CASSFRDHLYEKLFF,TGTGCCAGCTCGTTCAGAGACCACCTGTATGAAAAACTGTTTTTT
TRBJ1-2,TRBD1,TRBV6-5,once,CASLGQGNGYTF,TGTGCCAGTCTGGGACAGGGTAATGGCTACACCTTC
TRBJ2-7,NA,TRBV7-7,NA,CASSPGQNIYEQYF,TGTGCCAGCAGCCCCGGACAAAATATCTACGAGCAGTACTTC
TRBJ1-2,NA,TRBV19,NA,CASSILQREGYTF,TGTGCCAGTAGTATCTTGCAGAGAGAGGGCTACACCTTC
TRBJ2-7,NA,TRBV29-1,NA,CSVGFQKTYEQYF,TGCAGCGTCGGGTTTCAAAAGACCTACGAGCAGTACTTC
TRBJ2-2,TRBD1,TRBV19,NA,CTSSGGQGANTGELFF,TGTACCAGTAGTGGGGGACAGGGCGCGAACACCGGGGAGCTGTTTTTT
TRBJ2-5,NA,TRBV2,NA,CASTLWSRETQYF,TGTGCCAGCACCCTGTGGTCCAGGGAGACCCAGTACTTC
TRBJ2-1,TRBD2,TRBV5-4,NA,CASSLMRLAGLSSYNEQFF,TGTGCCAGCAGCTTGATGAGACTAGCGGGGCTAAGCTCCTACAATGAGCAGTTCTTC
TRBJ1-4,NA,TRBV9,NA,CASSVTGNEKLFF,TGTGCCAGCAGCGTAACAGGGAATGAAAAACTGTTTTTT
TRBJ2-7,NA,TRBV28,NA,CASSSSPGLGSLSYEQYF,TGTGCCAGCTCCTCCTCCCCGGGACTGGGATCCCTCTCCTACGAGCAGTACTTC
TRBJ1-4,NA,TRBV29-1,few,CSVEGVRSNEKLFF,TGCAGCGTCGAGGGGGTAAGGAGTAATGAAAAACTGTTTTTT
TRBJ2-7,TRBD1,TRBV29-1,NA,CSGVVGTAPPYEQYF,TGCAGCGGTGTAGTAGGGACAGCTCCACCCTACGAGCAGTACTTC
TRBJ2-7,NA,TRBV6-1,NA,CASSPERVSYEQYF,TGTGCCAGCAGTCCGGAGCGGGTGTCCTACGAGCAGTACTTC
TRBJ1-5,NA,TRBV28,NA,CASISRAGYQPQHF,TGTGCCAGCATCTCCCGAGCAGGATATCAGCCCCAGCATTTT
TRBJ2-7,NA,TRBV19,NA,CASRVGNEQYF,TGTGCCAGTAGAGTCGGCAACGAGCAGTACTTC
TRBJ1-2,TRBD1,TRBV29-1,NA,CSAWRAGGHPRSNYGYAF,TGCAGCGCCTGGAGGGCAGGGGGACATCCTAGATCTAACTATGGCTACGCCTTC
TRBJ1-1,NA,TRBV5-4,NA,CASSLSGGGEAFF,TGTGCCAGCAGCTTGTCTGGGGGAGGCGAAGCTTTCTTT
TRBJ1-2,NA,TRBV5-6,NA,CASSFLRGSSYGYTF,TGTGCCAGCAGCTTCCTCCGGGGTTCGAGCTATGGCTACACCTTC
TRBJ2-1,NA,TRBV7-8,once,CASTATTFSSYNEQFF,TGTGCCAGCACCGCCACCACCTTCAGCTCCTACAATGAGCAGTTCTTC
TRBJ2-7,NA,TRBV18,NA,CASSPPPFYEQYF,TGTGCCAGCTCACCTCCCCCCTTCTACGAGCAGTACTTC